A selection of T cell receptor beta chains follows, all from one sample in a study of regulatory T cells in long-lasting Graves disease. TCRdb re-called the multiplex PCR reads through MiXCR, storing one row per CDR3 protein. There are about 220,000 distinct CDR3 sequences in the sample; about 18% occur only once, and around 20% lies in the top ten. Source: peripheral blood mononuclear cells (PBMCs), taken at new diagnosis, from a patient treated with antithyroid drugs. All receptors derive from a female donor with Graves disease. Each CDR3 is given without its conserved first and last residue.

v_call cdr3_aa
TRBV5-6 ASIPRYPPGTEAF
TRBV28 ATMDREETQY
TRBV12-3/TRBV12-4 ASRNRANTEAF
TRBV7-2 ASSLGNSGGYEQY
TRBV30 AWRVKGAGYGYT
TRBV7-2 ASSQTSGSSPYEQY
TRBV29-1 SVVSAANYGYT
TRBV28 ASSPWTGYTEAF
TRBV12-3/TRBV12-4 ASSPGLAGVEQY
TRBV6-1 ASSEAGAGGGNQPQH
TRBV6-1 ASADRVGQPQH
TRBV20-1 SARGLAGGANEQF
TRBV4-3 ASSQDLGTLYGYT
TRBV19 ASSYPSGTDTQY
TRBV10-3 AISDLAGASAEQF
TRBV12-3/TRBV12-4 ASSLDWGTEAF
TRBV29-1 SPGRLNTEAF
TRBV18 ASSRGTSGVTYEQY
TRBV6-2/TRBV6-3 ASSWGLAGAMKTQY
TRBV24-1 ATSDSLTGYNEQF
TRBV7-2 ASSSGGTRQTQC
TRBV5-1 ASSVDSYSGELF
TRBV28 ASSSQMNTEAF
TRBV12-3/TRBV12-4 ASSLGGGWNEQF
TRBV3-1 ASSQRSGYGYT
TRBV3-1 ASSPPPDRGYEETQY
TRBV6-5 ASSWVGRTGELF
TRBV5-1 ASSLAWNQPQH
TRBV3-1 ASRFGHPGLAGEKETQY
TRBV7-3 ASSLGYLYNEQF
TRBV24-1 ATSDLGLDSTGELF
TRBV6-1 ASSLSMDTQY
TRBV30 AWSLEVTQY
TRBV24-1 ATSDLRTGVETQY
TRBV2 ASSELREASRGQF
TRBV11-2 ASSPRRGSGEKLF
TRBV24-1 ATSDTGTSQRTQY
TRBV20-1 SAIQGPYGYT
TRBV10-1 ASSPRDSTDTQY
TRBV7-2 ASSFAGGEQY
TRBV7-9 ASSLGDGLPFQETQY
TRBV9 ASSVSGGRGEKLF
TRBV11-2 ASSFTRVGTQY
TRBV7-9 ASSFRDRATEAF
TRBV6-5 ASSYSLTNTEAF
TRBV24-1 ATSDSGRNLAETQY
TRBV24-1 ATCGSLATGELF
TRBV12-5 ASGRDGLNTEAF
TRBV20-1 SASSGTGAYEQY
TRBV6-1 ASKRNGGETQY
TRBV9 ASSVAGESSYNEQF
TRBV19 ASSIQRDNEQF
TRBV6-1 ASTLDRAAGELF